This paragraph covers one T cell receptor beta chain sequence. Its target antigen remains unknown. No per-base quality is available; no much larger clone lies one base away. This sample was taken from a study of blood T cells in healthy people across ages (dated by TCRdb to between 2014 and 2016). Describing the broader study: In model experiments, roughly one uniquely barcoded TCR beta cDNA molecule per two T cells was captured by template switching. The donors were divided into four age groups: young (average roughly 15 years), middle-aged (approximately 39), aged (approximately 62) and long-lived (about 90). Using the same blood draw, the study looked at two additional independent replicas of 1 million unique cDNA reads for two donors, one aged 18 to 29 and the other aged 80 or older. Using deep sequencing normalized with unique cDNA molecular identifiers, the study measured how TCR beta repertoire diversity changes with age. To avoid experimental bias, donors of different ages were spread randomly across the sequencing lanes.

The 39 donors, aged roughly 6 to 100 years, were systemically healthy Caucasian individuals from Russia. Roughly 11 milliliters of peripheral blood were drawn from each donor into EDTA-treated Vacutainer tubes. Ficoll-Paque density-gradient centrifugation was used to isolate PBMCs, with at least 7 million per sample. Total RNA, at least 6 micrograms per sample, was extracted from PBMCs with Trizol reagent. The percentages of naive CD45RAhigh/CD27high T cells were determined by flow cytometry on a PBMC aliquot from every donor. Library preparation was by 5' RACE. The instrument given in TCRdb is Illumina HiSeq 2500. The second PCR ran for roughly 7 to 12 cycles and used a J-beta primer mix along with a sample-barcoded 5' primer. A template-switch 5' adaptor carrying 12 random nucleotides introduced a unique molecular identifier onto each TCR beta cDNA molecule. Each sample yielded at least 3 million CDR3-containing paired-end reads. First-strand cDNA was synthesized from all RNA with the Mint cDNA synthesis kit, primed by a TRBC-specific oligonucleotide. Following uracil-DNA glycosylase treatment, all cDNA underwent a first 18-cycle PCR with the universal primers M1SS and BC2_uni_R. The published analysis was carried out like this. Normalization of each sample was performed by random selection of 1 million high-quality reads, each carrying a distinct molecular identifier. Instead of being binned into consensus sequences, reads that shared molecular identifiers were thrown out. CDR3 identification, clonotype clustering and error correction used MiTCR with a Q25 quality threshold and the strictest error-elimination algorithm. A nonparametric unseen species model with Euler transformation was used to estimate lower-bound total TCR beta diversity. Using fastp trimming at Q25 and MiXCR clonotype assembly, TCRdb reanalyzed the public sequencing data and kept in-frame beta chains. Every CDR3 protein is listed once, alongside the most common genes and DNA of its rows. The V and J calls were not made by the authors but by TCRdb's processing. For this sample the table gives 1,300,000 or so distinct CDR3 sequences, of which 45% to 70% were detected only once. Clones ranked in the top ten supply 5% to 7% of the sample.

Broad study findings and their caveats: Observed TCR beta diversity per million T cells fell roughly linearly with age, and a significant reduction was already apparent by age around 39. Estimates of total diversity from one million sequenced T cells were regarded as lower bounds and underestimates. Observed TCR beta diversity correlated strongly with the percentage of naive T cells measured by flow cytometry. Compared with the aged group, the long-lived group had more naive CD4+ T cells, fewer expanded clones and increased TCR diversity, a pattern suggesting age selection. The CMV infection status of donors was not known, potentially confounding age-related changes in expanded clonotypes. Bulk unsorted PBMC profiling prevented conclusive comparison of naive and antigen-experienced compartments.

Reading the germline V gene gives CDR1 SGHAT and CDR2 FQNNGV. V is cut back by 6 bases and J by 3 bases, with 6 bases in the junction unmatched. The CDR3 covers 15 residues, taking in both the cysteine and the phenylalanine. Only CDR3 DNA remains: 45 bases, in frame from the first base. The sequenced material came from blood. The rearranged chain carries TRBV11-2 and TRBJ2-2; TRBD1 aligns with 8 central bases. This clonotype was obtained from a man aged 18 to 35 in good health. Here the CDR3 is given as CASSTQGAYTGELFF. Read as DNA, the sequence is TGTGCCAGCAGTACCCAGGGGGCATACACCGGGGAGCTGTTTTTT.